This T cell receptor (beta chain) was captured by sequencing in a study of T cells in Graves' hyperthyroidism and ophthalmopathy. It was RNA transcripts that yielded the amplified TCR beta CDR3 regions. Initially, a first-round RT-PCR of the TCR CDR3 employed the HTBI primer set. MiXCR was run by TCRdb on the multiplex PCR reads, yielding one entry per CDR3 protein. The sample records more than 300,000 distinct CDR3 sequences, 17% being singletons. This CDR3 spans 18 amino acids. In germline, CDR1 is MNHEY, CDR2 SVGAGI. With 0 bases removed from V and 1 base from J, the gap between germline ends came to 18 bases. This clonotype was seen repeatedly, ten times or more.

This clonotype originated in a woman in her 30s with Graves' hyperthyroidism that later progressed to Graves' ophthalmopathy. The material sequenced was blood. V usage is TRBV6-5 and J usage is TRBJ1-1; tentative D call: TRBD1 (5 bases). CDR3: CASSYSGGIVDSNTEAFF. CDR3 nucleotide sequence: TGTGCCAGCAGTTACTCCGGGGGGATTGTAGACTCGAACACTGAAGCTTTCTTT.